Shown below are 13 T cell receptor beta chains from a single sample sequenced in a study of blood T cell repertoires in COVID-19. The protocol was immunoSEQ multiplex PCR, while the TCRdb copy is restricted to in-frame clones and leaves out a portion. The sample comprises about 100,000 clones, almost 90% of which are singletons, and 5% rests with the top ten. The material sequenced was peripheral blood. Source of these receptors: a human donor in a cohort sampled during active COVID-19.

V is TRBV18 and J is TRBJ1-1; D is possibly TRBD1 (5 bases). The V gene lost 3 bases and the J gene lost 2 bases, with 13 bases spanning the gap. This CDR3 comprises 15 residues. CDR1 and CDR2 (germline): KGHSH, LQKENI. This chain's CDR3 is CASSPLPRTNTEAFF. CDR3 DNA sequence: TGTGCCAGCTCACCTCTTCCTAGGACAAACACTGAAGCTTTCTTT.

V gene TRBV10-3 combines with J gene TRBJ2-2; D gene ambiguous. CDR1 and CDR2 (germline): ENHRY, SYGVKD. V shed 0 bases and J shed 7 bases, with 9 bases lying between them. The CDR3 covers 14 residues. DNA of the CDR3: TGTGCCATCAGTGAGTCCCCATCGGGCGGGGAGCTGTTTTTT. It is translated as CAISESPSGGELFF.

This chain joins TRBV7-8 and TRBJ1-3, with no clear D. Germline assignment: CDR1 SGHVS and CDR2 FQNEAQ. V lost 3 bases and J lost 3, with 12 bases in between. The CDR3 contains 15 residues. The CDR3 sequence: CASSFRGNGGNTIYF. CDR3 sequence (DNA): TGTGCCAGCAGCTTTAGAGGAAACGGTGGAAACACCATATATTTT.

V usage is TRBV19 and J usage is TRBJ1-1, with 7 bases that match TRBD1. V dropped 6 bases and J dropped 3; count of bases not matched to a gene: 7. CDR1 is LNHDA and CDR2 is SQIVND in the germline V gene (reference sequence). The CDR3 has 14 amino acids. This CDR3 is CASRRYTGDTEAFF. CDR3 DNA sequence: TGTGCCAGTAGGCGATATACAGGGGACACTGAAGCTTTCTTT.

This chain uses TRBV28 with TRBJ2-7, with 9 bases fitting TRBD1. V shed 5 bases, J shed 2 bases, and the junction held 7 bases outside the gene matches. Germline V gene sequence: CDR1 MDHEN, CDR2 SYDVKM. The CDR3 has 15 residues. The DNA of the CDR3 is TGTGCCAGCAGTCTTGGGACAGGGCCAGCCTACGAGCAGTACTTC. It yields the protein CASSLGTGPAYEQYF.

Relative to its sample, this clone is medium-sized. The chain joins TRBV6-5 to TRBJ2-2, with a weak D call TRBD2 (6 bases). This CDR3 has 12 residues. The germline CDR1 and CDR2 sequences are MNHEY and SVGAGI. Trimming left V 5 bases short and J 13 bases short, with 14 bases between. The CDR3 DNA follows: TGTGCCAGCAGTCCTAGCGTACCCTGGCTGTTTTTT. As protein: CASSPSVPWLFF.

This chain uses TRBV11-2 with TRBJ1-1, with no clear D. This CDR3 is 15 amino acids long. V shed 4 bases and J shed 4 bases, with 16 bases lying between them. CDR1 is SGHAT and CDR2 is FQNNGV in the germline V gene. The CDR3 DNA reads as TGTGCCAGCAGCTGGAGCGGTACCACCAGCACTGAAGCTTTCTTT. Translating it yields CASSWSGTTSTEAFF.

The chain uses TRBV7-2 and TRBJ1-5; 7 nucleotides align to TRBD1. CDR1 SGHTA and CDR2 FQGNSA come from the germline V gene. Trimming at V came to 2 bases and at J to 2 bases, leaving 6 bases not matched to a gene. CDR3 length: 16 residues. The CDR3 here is CASSLSSTGGNQPQHF. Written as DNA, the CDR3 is TGTGCCAGCAGCTTATCGTCCACAGGGGGCAATCAGCCCCAGCATTTT. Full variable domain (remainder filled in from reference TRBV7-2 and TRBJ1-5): GAGVSQSPSNKVTEKGKDVELRCDPISGHTALYWYRQSLGQGLEFLIYFQGNSAPDKSGLPSDRFSAERTGGSVSTLTIQRTQQEDSAVYLCASSLSSTGGNQPQHFGDGTRLSIL.

This CDR3 reads CASSQDVRLAGNEQFF. The CDR3 region has the DNA TGTGCCAGCAGCCAAGATGTCAGACTAGCGGGCAATGAGCAGTTCTTC. The chain uses TRBV4-2 and TRBJ2-1; TRBD2 aligns across 10 bases. J gave up 6 bases and V 0 bases, and 5 bases lay outside the gene matches. This CDR3 comprises 16 residues. The germline V gene encodes CDR1 LGHNA and CDR2 YNFKEQ.

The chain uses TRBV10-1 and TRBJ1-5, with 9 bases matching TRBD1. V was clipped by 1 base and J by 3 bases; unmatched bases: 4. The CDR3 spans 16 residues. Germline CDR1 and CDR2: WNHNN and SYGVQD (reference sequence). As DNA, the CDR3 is TGCGCCAGCAGTGAGTTCCGGGACAGGGACAATCAGCCCCAGCATTTT. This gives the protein CASSEFRDRDNQPQHF.

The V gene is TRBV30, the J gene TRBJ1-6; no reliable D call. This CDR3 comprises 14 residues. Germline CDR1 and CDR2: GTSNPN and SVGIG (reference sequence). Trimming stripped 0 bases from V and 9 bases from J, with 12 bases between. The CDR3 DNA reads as TGTGCCTGGAGTGTACTAACAGCGGGTTCACCCCTCCACTTT. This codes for CAWSVLTAGSPLHF.

The CDR3 bases are TGTGCCAGCAGTCAGGGGTACGAGCAGTACTTC. Protein: CASSQGYEQYF. The genes are TRBV28 and TRBJ2-7; tentatively, D is TRBD1 (6 bases). Between the trimmed V and J ends, which lost 5 bases and 4 bases, there was a span of 6 bases. This CDR3 contains 11 residues. Germline CDR1 is MDHEN and CDR2 is SYDVKM.

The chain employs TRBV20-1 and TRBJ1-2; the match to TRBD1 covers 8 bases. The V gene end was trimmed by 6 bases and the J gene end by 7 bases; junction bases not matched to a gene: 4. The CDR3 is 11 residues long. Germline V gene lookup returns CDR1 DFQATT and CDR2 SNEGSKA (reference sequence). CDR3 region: CSARTGGGYTF. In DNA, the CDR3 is TGCAGTGCGCGTACAGGGGGTGGCTACACCTTC.